The present T cell receptor beta chain was sequenced within a study of OX40 agonist ivuxolimab in advanced cancers. Profiling relied on immunoSEQ multiplex PCR, and the TCRdb table lists in-frame clones only, not all of them. The sample includes around 90,000 clones, 80% to 90% seen only once; the top ten take about 7.2%. This CDR3 has 17 amino acids. V was pared by 0 bases and J by 0 bases, with 16 bases between. The V gene's germline CDR1 is SGHKS and CDR2 YYEKEE (reference sequence). This clone was seen more than once but under ten times. The V gene is TRBV5-5, the J gene TRBJ2-7, with D possibly TRBD1 on 6 matching bases. This TCR was recovered from an adult with an advanced solid tumor such as melanoma, head and neck, liver or kidney cancer. Source: CD4+ or CD8+ T cells sorted from blood, taken in a trial of the OX40 agonist ivuxolimab. For the CDR3, the DNA is TGTGCCAGCAGCTTGGGGGGTTTCGGGGACAACTCCTACGAGCAGTACTTC. It yields the protein CASSLGGFGDNSYEQYF.